The T cell receptor beta chain under discussion was sequenced for a study of control samples from healthy donors and cancer patients (TCRdb year 2020). To prepare the library, the immunoSEQ multiplex PCR assay was applied. TCRdb carries this immuneACCESS record with in-frame sequences only. Its versions omit some clonotypes, under half of them owing to an unresolved V gene in the studies checked, with the rest unexplained. The sample table contains approximately 150,000 clones; only one count was recorded for roughly nine tenths of them. The ten biggest clones cover less than 0.75% of the sample. Measured from the cysteine to the phenylalanine, the CDR3 is 14 residues long. CDR3 DNA is the only sequence kept; it has 42 bases, read in frame from the first base. CDR1 is given as MNHEY and CDR2 as SMNVEV, both from the germline V gene (reference sequence). V loses 2 bases, J loses 2 bases, and the germline ends lie 8 bases apart.

As to this clone: The antigen it recognizes is unknown. Base quality data are lacking; no much larger clone is found one base away.

What was sequenced was blood. The chain is assembled from TRBV27 and TRBJ2-3; the D gene remains uncertain. The TCR comes from a woman aged 30 to 39 in good health. The bases are TGTGCCAGCAGTTTAGGCCTTTTCACAGATACGCAGTATTTT. The translation is CASSLGLFTDTQYF.